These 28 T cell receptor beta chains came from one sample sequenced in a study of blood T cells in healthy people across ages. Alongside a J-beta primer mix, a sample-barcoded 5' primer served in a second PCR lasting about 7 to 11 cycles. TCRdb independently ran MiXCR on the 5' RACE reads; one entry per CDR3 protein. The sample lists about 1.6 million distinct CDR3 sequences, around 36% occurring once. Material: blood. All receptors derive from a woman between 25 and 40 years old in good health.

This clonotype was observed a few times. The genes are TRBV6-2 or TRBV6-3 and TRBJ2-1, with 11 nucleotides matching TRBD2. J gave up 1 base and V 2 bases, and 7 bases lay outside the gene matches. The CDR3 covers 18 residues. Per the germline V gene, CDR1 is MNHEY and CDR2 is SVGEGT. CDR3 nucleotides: TGTGCCAGCAGTTACCCCCTAGCGGGGGGTACATCCTACAATGAGCAGTTCTTC. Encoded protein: CASSYPLAGGTSYNEQFF.

CDR3 region: CASRLIPRAGNTIYF. In DNA, the CDR3 is TGTGCCAGCAGACTTATACCCCGGGCTGGAAACACCATATATTTT. The chain combines TRBV7-2 with TRBJ1-3; D remains unclear. This CDR3 region has 15 residues. CDR1 and CDR2 from the germline V gene are SGHTA and FQGNSA. The germline V and J ends were trimmed by 6 bases and 2 bases, with 14 bases remaining between them.

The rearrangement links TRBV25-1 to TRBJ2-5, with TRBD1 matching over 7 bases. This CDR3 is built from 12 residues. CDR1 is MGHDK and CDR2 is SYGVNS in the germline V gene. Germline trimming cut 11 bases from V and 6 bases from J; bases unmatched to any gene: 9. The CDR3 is CAGSGGYQTQYF. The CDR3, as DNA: TGTGCCGGCTCAGGGGGTTATCAGACCCAGTACTTC.

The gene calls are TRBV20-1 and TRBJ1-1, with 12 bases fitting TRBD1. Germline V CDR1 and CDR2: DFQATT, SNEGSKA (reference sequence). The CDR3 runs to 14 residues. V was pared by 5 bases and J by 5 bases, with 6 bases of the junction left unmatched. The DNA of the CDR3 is TGCAGTGCTGGGACAGGGGGCCGCGGGACTGAAGCTTTCTTT. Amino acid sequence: CSAGTGGRGTEAFF.

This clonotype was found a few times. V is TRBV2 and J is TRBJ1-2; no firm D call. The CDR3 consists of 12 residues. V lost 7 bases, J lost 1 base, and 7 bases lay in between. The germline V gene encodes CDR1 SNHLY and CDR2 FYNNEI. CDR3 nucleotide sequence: TGTGCCAGCACCGGAGATAACTATGGCTACACCTTC. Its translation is CASTGDNYGYTF.

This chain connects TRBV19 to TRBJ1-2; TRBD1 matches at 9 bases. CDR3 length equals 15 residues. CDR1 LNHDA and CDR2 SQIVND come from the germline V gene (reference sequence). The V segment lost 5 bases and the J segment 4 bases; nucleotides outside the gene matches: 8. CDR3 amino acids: CASSPRTGAIYGYTF. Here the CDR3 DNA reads TGTGCCAGTAGTCCAAGGACAGGGGCGATCTATGGCTACACCTTC.

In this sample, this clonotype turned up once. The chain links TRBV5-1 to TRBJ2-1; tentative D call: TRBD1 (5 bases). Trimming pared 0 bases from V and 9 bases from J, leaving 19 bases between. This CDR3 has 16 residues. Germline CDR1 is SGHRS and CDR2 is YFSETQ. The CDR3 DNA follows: TGCGCCAGCAGCTTGGTTCCAGGGAATTCAGCGTTTGAGCAGTTCTTC. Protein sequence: CASSLVPGNSAFEQFF. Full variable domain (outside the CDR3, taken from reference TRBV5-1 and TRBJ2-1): KAGVTQTPRYLIKTRGQQVTLSCSPISGHRSVSWYQQTPGQGLQFLFEYFSETQRNKGNFPGRFSGRQFSNSRSEMNVSTLELGDSALYLCASSLVPGNSAFEQFFGPGTRLTVL.

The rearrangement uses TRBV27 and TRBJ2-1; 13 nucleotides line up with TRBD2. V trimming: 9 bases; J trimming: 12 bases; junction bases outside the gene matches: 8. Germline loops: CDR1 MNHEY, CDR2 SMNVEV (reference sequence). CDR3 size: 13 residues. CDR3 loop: CASGLAGAYPQFF. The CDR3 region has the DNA TGTGCCAGTGGACTAGCGGGAGCCTATCCGCAGTTCTTC.

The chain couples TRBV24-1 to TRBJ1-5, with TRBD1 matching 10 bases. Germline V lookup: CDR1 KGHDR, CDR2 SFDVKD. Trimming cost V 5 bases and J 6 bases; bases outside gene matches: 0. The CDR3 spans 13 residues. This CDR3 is CATSGTGGQPQHF. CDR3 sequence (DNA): TGTGCCACCAGTGGGACAGGGGGTCAGCCCCAGCATTTT.

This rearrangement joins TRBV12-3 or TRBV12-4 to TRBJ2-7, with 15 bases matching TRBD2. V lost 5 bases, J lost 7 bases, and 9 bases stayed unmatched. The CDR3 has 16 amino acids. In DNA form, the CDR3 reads TGTGCCAGCAGTATCGGACTAGCGGGAGGGCCTCCGGAGCAGTACTTC. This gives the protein CASSIGLAGGPPEQYF.

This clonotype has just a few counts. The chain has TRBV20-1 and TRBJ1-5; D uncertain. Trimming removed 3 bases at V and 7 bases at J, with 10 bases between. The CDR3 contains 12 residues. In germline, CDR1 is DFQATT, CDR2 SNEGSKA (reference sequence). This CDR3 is CSASPHSQPQHF. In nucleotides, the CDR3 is TGCAGTGCTAGTCCCCACAGCCAGCCCCAGCATTTT.

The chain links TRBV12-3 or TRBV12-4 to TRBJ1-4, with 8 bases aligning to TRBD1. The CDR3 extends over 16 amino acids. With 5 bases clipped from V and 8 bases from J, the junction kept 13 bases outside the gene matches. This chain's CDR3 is CASSRSAQGAREKLFF. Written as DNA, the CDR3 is TGTGCCAGCAGTCGATCCGCTCAGGGGGCGCGGGAAAAACTGTTTTTT.

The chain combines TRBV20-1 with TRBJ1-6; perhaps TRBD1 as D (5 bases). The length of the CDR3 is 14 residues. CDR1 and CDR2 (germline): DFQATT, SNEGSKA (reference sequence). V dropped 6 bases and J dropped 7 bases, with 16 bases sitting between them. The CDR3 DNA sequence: TGCAGTGCACAAGACAGCGGAGGGAATTCACCCCTCCACTTT. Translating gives CSAQDSGGNSPLHF.

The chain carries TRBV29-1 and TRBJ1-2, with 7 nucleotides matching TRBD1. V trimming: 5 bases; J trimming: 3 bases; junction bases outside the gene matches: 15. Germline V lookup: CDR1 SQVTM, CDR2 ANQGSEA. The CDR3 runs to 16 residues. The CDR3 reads CSVQIGRDSRHYGYTF. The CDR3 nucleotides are TGCAGCGTTCAGATAGGGAGGGACAGCCGACACTATGGCTACACCTTC.

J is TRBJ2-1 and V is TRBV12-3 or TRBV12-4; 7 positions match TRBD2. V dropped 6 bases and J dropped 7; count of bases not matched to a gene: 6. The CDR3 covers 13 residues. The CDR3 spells CASSTTSRNEQFF. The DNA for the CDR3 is TGTGCCAGCAGCACGACTAGCAGGAATGAGCAGTTCTTC.

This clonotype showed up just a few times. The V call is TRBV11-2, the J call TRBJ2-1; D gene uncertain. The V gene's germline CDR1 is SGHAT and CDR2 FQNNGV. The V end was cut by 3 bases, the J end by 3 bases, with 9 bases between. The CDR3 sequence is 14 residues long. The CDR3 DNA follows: TGTGCCAGCAGCTTTTTAGAAAACTACAATGAGCAGTTCTTC. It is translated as CASSFLENYNEQFF.

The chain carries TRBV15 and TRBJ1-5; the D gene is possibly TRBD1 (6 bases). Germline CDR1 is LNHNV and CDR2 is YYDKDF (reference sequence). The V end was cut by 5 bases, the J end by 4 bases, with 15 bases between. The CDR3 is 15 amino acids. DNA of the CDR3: TGTGCCACCAGCTTAACATTAGGGGGAAATCAGCCCCAGCATTTT. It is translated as CATSLTLGGNQPQHF.

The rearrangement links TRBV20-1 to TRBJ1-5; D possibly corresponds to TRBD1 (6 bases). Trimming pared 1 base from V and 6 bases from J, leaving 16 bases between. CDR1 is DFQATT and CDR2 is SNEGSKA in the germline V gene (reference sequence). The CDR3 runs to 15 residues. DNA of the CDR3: TGCAGTGCTAGAGTAACAGGGAGCAAAGGTCAGCCCCAGCATTTT. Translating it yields CSARVTGSKGQPQHF.

The CDR3 sequence: CASTSGTSGGSRQFF. The CDR3 nucleotides are TGTGCCAGCACGTCGGGGACTAGCGGGGGTAGTAGGCAGTTCTTC. The chain joins TRBV27 to TRBJ2-1; 14 bases match TRBD2. With V trimmed by 7 bases and J by 12 bases, 11 bases remained unmatched. This CDR3 contains 15 residues. Per the germline V gene, CDR1 is MNHEY and CDR2 is SMNVEV (reference sequence).

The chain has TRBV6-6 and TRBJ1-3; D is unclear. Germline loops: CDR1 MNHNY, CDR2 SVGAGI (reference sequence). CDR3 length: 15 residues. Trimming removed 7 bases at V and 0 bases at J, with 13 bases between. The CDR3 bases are TGTGCCAGCATCGCGGGGTCCGGCTCTGGAAACACCATATATTTT. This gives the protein CASIAGSGSGNTIYF.

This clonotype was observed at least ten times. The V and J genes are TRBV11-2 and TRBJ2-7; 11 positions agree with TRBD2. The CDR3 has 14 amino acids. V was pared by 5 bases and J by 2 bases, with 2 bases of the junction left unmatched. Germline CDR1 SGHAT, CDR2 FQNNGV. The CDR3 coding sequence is TGTGCCAGCAGCGAGACTAGCGGGACCTACGAGCAGTACTTC. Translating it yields CASSETSGTYEQYF. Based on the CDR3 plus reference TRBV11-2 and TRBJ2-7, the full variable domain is EAGVAQSPRYKIIEKRQSVAFWCNPISGHATLYWYQQILGQGPKLLIQFQNNGVVDDSQLPKDRFSAERLKGVDSTLKIQPAKLEDSAVYLCASSETSGTYEQYFGPGTRLTVT.

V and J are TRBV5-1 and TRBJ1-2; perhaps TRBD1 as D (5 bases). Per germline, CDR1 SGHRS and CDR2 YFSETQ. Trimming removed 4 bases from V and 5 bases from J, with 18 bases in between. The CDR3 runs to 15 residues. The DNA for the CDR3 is TGCGCCAGCAGCGCGTCCGGCGGACAACAATATGGCTACACCTTC. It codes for CASSASGGQQYGYTF.

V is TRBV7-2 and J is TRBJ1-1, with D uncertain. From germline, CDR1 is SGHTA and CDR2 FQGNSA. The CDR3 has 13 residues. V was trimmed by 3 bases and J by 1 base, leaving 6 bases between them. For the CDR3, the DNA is TGTGCCAGCAGCTTCCAGTCGAACACTGAAGCTTTCTTT. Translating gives CASSFQSNTEAFF.

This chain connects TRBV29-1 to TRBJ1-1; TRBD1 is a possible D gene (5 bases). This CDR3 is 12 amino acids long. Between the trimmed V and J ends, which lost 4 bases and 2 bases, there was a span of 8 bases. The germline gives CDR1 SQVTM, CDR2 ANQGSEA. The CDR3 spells CSVGGLNTEAFF. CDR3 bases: TGCAGCGTTGGGGGCCTTAACACTGAAGCTTTCTTT.

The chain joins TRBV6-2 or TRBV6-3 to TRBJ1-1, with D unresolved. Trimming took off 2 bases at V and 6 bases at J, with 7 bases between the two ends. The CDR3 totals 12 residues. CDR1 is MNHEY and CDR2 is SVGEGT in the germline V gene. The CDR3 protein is CASSYLSSEAFF. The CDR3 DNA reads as TGTGCCAGCAGTTACCTGAGTTCTGAAGCTTTCTTT.

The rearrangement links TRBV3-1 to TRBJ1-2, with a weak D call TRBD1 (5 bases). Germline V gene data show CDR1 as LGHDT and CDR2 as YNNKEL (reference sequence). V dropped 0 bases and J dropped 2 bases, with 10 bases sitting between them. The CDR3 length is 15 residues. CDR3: CASSQDLRGNYGYTF. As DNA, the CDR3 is TGTGCCAGCAGCCAAGATCTGCGGGGGAACTATGGCTACACCTTC.

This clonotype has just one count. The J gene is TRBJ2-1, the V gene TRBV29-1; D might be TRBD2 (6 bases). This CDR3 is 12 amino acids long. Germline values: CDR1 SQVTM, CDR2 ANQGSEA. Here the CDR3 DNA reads TGCGGCGCCGGGAGTTGGGACAATGAGCAGTTCTTC. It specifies CGAGSWDNEQFF.

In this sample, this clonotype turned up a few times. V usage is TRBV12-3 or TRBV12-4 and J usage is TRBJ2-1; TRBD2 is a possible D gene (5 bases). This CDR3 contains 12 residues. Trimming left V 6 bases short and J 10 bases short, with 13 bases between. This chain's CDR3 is CASRASWEEQFF. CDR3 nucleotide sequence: TGTGCCAGCAGGGCCTCTTGGGAGGAGCAGTTCTTC.